These T cell receptor beta chains were read from a single sample in a study of blood T cell repertoires in COVID-19. This table comes from immunoSEQ multiplex PCR, and its TCRdb copy is limited to in-frame clones, with some not included. Of under 250,000 clones listed, around 82% are singletons. Sequenced sample: PBMCs or T cells enriched from blood (not recorded which). These TCRs come from a woman aged 40-49 years who had been exposed to COVID-19. CDR3s include the opening cysteine and the closing phenylalanine or tryptophan. The D gene is left open where the match is weak.

D	V	J	CDR3
.	TRBV5-1	TRBJ2-7	CASSSGLPYEQYF
TRBD2	TRBV4-2	TRBJ2-3	CASSLQERTSGDTQYF
TRBD1	TRBV6-2/TRBV6-3	TRBJ1-4	CASSYSIGTGDEKLFF
TRBD2	TRBV7-2	TRBJ2-5	CASSFGLTSRTETQYF
.	TRBV18	TRBJ2-3	CASSPQNLVGADTQYF
.	TRBV12-5	TRBJ1-5	CASGSGRDNQPQHF
TRBD1	TRBV7-9	TRBJ1-1	CASSPDRVGEAFF
.	TRBV18	TRBJ1-4	CASSAGQTATNEKLFF
TRBD2	TRBV5-1	TRBJ2-5	CASTGGATRGETQYF
TRBD2	TRBV10-1	TRBJ2-2	CASSDFTSGGLRTAGELFF
TRBD1	TRBV9	TRBJ2-1	CASSVGRQGTYNEQFF
TRBD1	TRBV7-6	TRBJ1-4	CASSLPPTGSFEKLFF
TRBD2	TRBV28	TRBJ2-7	CASSLGASGESEQYF
.	TRBV30	TRBJ1-4	CAAGRGSEKLFF
TRBD2	TRBV9	TRBJ2-3	CASSTKLAGDFTDTQYF
TRBD1	TRBV28	TRBJ2-3	CASSAGTGTDTQYF
.	TRBV7-2	TRBJ2-2	CASSSRQSIRTGELFF
TRBD1	TRBV28	TRBJ1-2	CASKPTGGRGYTF
TRBD2	TRBV25-1	TRBJ2-5	CASRRTGLAGAGETQYF
TRBD1	TRBV18	TRBJ1-5	CASSRGQGTNQPQHF
.	TRBV7-9	TRBJ1-1	CASRPSAGGTRDTEAFF
TRBD1	TRBV6-1	TRBJ1-6	CASSEAGTENSPLHF
TRBD1	TRBV18	TRBJ2-4	CASSRSGGARNIQYF
.	TRBV14	TRBJ2-1	CASSQDGLDRREQFF
TRBD1	TRBV28	TRBJ1-5	CASYRGDNQPQHF
TRBD2	TRBV27	TRBJ2-3	CASSLNFISWTGGADTQYF
.	TRBV18	TRBJ1-2	CASSPREDYGYTF
.	TRBV7-2	TRBJ2-1	CASQTGTLNPLYNEQFF
.	TRBV18	TRBJ1-4	CASSPIQTNEKLFF
.	TRBV6-1	TRBJ1-5	CASSEGGSHNQPQHF
.	TRBV18	TRBJ1-3	CASSPARGASGNTIYF
.	TRBV7-2	TRBJ2-2	CASSLGLTTGELFF
TRBD2	TRBV3-1/TRBV3-2	TRBJ2-1	CASSHLSGGAGEQFF
.	TRBV9	TRBJ1-1	CASSEEVGPNTEAFF
.	TRBV2	TRBJ2-3	CASSAEVATQYF
.	TRBV4-1	TRBJ2-7	CASSQDPQGPYEQYF
TRBD1	TRBV7-9	TRBJ1-2	CASSTGTGDYGYTF
.	TRBV4-1	TRBJ1-5	CASSQANAADQPQHF
.	TRBV29-1	TRBJ1-4	CSVRVTNEKLFF
.	TRBV28	TRBJ1-3	CASSLLQGNTIYF
.	TRBV24-1	TRBJ2-5	CATSDPAEGGETQYF
.	TRBV28	TRBJ1-2	CASKEGGGYTF
TRBD1	TRBV27	TRBJ1-1	CASREGATAEAFF
.	TRBV2	TRBJ2-1	CASRRDRYNEQFF
.	TRBV11-2	TRBJ2-6	CASSPRGGAAGANVLTF
.	TRBV29-1	TRBJ2-7	CSVVGQGKSYEQYF
TRBD1	TRBV27	TRBJ2-3	CASSRDRGTDTQYF
TRBD1	TRBV5-1	TRBJ1-2	CASSFRQGDGYTF
TRBD1	TRBV10-3	TRBJ2-1	CAISDSRTGGEQFF
.	TRBV10-3	TRBJ1-5	CAISEADTNQPQHF
TRBD1	TRBV10-2	TRBJ1-6	CASREGQGSSPLHF
.	TRBV18	TRBJ1-1	CASSSRDKNTEAFF
.	TRBV28	TRBJ2-7	CASTNSEDGAYEQYF
.	TRBV7-2	TRBJ2-7	CASSLGTGASYEQYF
.	TRBV7-2	TRBJ1-2	CASSHSAGPYGYTF
TRBD1	TRBV2	TRBJ1-5	CASSAQGARQPQHF